The table lists the clone carrying this T cell receptor beta chain with many counts. The data were taken from a study of T cells in Graves' hyperthyroidism and ophthalmopathy. Amplification yielded TCR beta CDR3 regions, with RNA transcripts as the source. HTBI primers were employed in a first-round RT-PCR of the TCR CDR3. MiXCR, applied by TCRdb to the multiplex PCR reads, yields one record per CDR3 protein. Of 450,000 to 500,000 distinct CDR3 sequences detected, roughly 22% appear once; the ten largest clones hold less than 65%. The CDR3 contains 14 residues. The V end was cut by 5 bases, the J end by 0 bases, with 12 bases between. Per the germline V gene, CDR1 is SQVTM and CDR2 is ANQGSEA.

The sequenced sample consisted of blood. The receptor comes from a woman in her 70s with Graves' ophthalmopathy. The V gene is TRBV29-1, the J gene TRBJ2-3; D possibly corresponds to TRBD1 (6 bases). Here the CDR3 reads CSVSPGQSTDTQYF. In DNA form, the CDR3 reads TGCAGCGTTTCCCCGGGACAAAGCACAGATACGCAGTATTTT.